The clone carrying this T cell receptor (beta chain) came up many times. What it binds is unknown. This sample was included in a study of molecular identifiers for immune sequencing clone quantification. Germline V gene data show CDR1 as MDHEN and CDR2 as SYDVKM. With 4 bases clipped from V and 3 bases from J, the junction kept 6 bases outside the gene matches. The CDR3 covers 15 residues. Study-level points and caveats: Clones of above 20 RNA copies carried over 97% of effector molecules; in naive cells they carried under 1%.

TCRdb reprocessed the PCR reads via MiXCR and lists one record per CDR3 protein. The top ten clones hold approximately 3.8% of a sample with some 97,000 distinct CDR3 sequences, roughly a third of them seen once. Sequenced material: naive CD8+ T cells from blood, with Jurkat cell RNA spiked in. Subset described: FACS-sorted CD8+CD4-CCR7+CD45RA+ naive T cells. This TCR was recovered from a human donor in good health. Some libraries in this study had Jurkat cell RNA spiked in. This chain joins TRBV28 and TRBJ2-3; 8 nucleotides line up with TRBD1. For the CDR3, the DNA is TGTGCCAGCAGTTCTATGAGACAGGGGACAGATACGCAGTATTTT. Its translation is CASSSMRQGTDTQYF.